This T cell receptor beta chain is from a study of blood T cell repertoires in COVID-19. After removal of 2 bases from V and 6 bases from J, the junction contained 7 bases not matched to a gene. Germline lookup yields CDR1 SGHNT and CDR2 YYREEE (reference sequence). CDR3 length: 15 amino acids. Generated by immunoSEQ multiplex PCR, the TCRdb table keeps only in-frame clones and is missing some. The sample records about 410,000 clones, 86% being singletons. The specimen sequenced was peripheral blood. J is TRBJ2-7 and V is TRBV5-4; 11 positions match TRBD1. This TCR was recovered from a woman under 40 with active or convalescent COVID-19. The DNA for the CDR3 is TGTGCCAGCAGCTTCAGGGACAGGGGGAATCGCGAGCAGTACTTC. It is translated as CASSFRDRGNREQYF.